This T cell receptor (beta chain) originates from a study of T-cell memory formation after mild COVID-19. 5'RACE primed from the constant segment yielded TCR alpha and TCR beta cDNA libraries bearing sample barcodes and UMIs. TCRdb passed the 5' RACE reads through MiXCR, listing each CDR3 protein once. The table has roughly 150,000 distinct CDR3 sequences, 13% seen once. The length of the CDR3 is 14 residues. The germline CDR1 and CDR2 sequences are DFQATT and SNEGSKA (reference sequence). Trimming stripped 3 bases from V and 1 base from J, with 10 bases between. This clonotype has just one count. Sequencing used PBMCs or a T cell subset sorted from them (not recorded which). The V and J genes are TRBV20-1 and TRBJ1-5; tentative D call: TRBD1 (6 bases). The receptor was isolated from a man younger than 35 who had mild COVID-19 (a few samples of this study predate the infection). Cell type and time point are not known. The CDR3 here is CSASRGLSNQPQHF. CDR3 nucleotides: TGCAGTGCTAGTAGGGGGTTAAGCAATCAGCCCCAGCATTTT.